This entry is about one T cell receptor beta chain. What it recognizes is unknown. While the first cohort had 500 to 700 subjects, the donors belonged to the separate validation cohort of fewer than 150 subjects. TCRdb's table, derived via immunoSEQ multiplex PCR, lists solely in-frame clones and lacks some. Here the sample spans under 250,000 clones, about 89% being singletons. This entry comes from a study of cytomegalovirus exposure and HLA in healthy donors. Findings and limits, study-wide: Reports described diagnosis of cytomegalovirus status by the classifier as highly specific and sensitive. Cytomegalovirus association was listed for approximately 160 TCR beta chains.

The clonotype was recovered from a woman younger than 30 in good health and CMV-seronegative. Sequenced material: PBMCs.

CDR3 DNA sequence: TGTGCCAGCAGTGCTCTGCGGGATCGGTTCGAGCAGTTCTTC. This codes for CASSALRDRFEQFF. This chain links TRBV6-5 with TRBJ2-1; TRBD2 is a possible D gene (6 bases). V was trimmed by 5 bases and J by 10 bases, leaving 18 bases between them. Germline V gene lookup returns CDR1 MNHEY and CDR2 SVGAGI. The CDR3 totals 14 residues.